This T cell receptor beta chain appears in the sequencing data of a study of blood T cell repertoires in COVID-19. Germline CDR1 is MGHDK and CDR2 is SYGVNS. This CDR3 contains 18 residues. Trimming took 2 bases from V and 7 from J, leaving 23 bases between them. TCRdb keeps only in-frame clones here, not all; method: immunoSEQ multiplex PCR. The table shows roughly 250,000 clones, with about nine tenths occurring only once. The chain is built from TRBV25-1 and TRBJ1-4, with D perhaps matching TRBD1 (5 bases). The sequence was obtained from a man aged 60 to 75 who had recovered from COVID-19. The sequencing input was peripheral blood. This CDR3 reads CASSEESARGHVAEKLFF. The CDR3 nucleotides are TGTGCCAGCAGTGAAGAAAGCGCGCGGGGCCATGTTGCTGAAAAACTGTTTTTT.